The T cell receptor beta chain described here comes from a study of patients with pleural tuberculosis. V was clipped by 0 bases and J by 8 bases; unmatched bases: 12. From germline, CDR1 is LGHNT and CDR2 FRNRAP. The CDR3 is made up of 16 amino acids. TCRdb processed the reads anew with MiXCR; each CDR3 protein has one entry. Here the sample spans tens of thousands of distinct CDR3 sequences, under 8.5% being singletons. The receptor was isolated from a human donor with pleural tuberculosis. The V call is TRBV12-5, the J call TRBJ1-2, with 7 bases that match TRBD1. For the CDR3, the DNA is TGTGCTAGTGGTTTGGTAATGGACAGGCGCCCTCACGGCTACACCTTC. It translates to CASGLVMDRRPHGYTF.